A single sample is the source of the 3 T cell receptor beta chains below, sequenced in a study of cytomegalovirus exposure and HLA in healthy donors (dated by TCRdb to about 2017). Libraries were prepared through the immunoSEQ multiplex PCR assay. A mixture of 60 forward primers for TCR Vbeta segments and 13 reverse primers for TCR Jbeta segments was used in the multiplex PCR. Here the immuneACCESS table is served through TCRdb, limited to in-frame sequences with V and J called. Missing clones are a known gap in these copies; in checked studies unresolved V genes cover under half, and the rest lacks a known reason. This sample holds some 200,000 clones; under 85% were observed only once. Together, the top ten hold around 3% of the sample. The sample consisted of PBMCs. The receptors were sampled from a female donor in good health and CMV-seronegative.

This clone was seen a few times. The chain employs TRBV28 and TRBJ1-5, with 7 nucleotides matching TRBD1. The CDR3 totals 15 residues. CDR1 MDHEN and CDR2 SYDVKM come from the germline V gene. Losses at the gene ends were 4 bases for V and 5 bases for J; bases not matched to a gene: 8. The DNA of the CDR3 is TGTGCCAGCAGTTATCACAGGGGCCCTGATCAGCCCCAGCATTTT. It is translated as CASSYHRGPDQPQHF.

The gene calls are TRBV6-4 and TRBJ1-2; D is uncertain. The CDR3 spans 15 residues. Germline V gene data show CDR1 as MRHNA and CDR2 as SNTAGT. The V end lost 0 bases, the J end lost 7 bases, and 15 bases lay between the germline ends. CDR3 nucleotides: TGTGCCAGCAGTGACTCCGCAGGACTCGGGCTTGGCTACACCTTC. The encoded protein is CASSDSAGLGLGYTF.

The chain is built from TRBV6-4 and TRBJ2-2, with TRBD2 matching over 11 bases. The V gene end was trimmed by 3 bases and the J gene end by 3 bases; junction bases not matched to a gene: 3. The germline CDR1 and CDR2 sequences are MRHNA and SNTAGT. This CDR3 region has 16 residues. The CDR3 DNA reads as TGTGCCAGCAGTGATTCGACTAGCGGGGACACCGGGGAGCTGTTTTTT. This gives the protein CASSDSTSGDTGELFF.